This TCR beta chain was captured in a study of T cells in Graves' hyperthyroidism and ophthalmopathy. The germline V gene encodes CDR1 SGHAT and CDR2 FQNNGV. The length of the CDR3 is 17 residues. V lost 1 base to trimming and J lost 4 bases, with 20 bases between them. The table lists this clonotype with many counts. Amplified regions were TCR beta CDR3 sequences from RNA transcripts. TCR CDR3 regions were first amplified by RT-PCR with HTBI primers. TCRdb re-called the multiplex PCR reads through MiXCR, storing one row per CDR3 protein. Found here are approximately 710,000 distinct CDR3 sequences, 17% of them singletons; the top ten hold around a sixth.

V gene TRBV11-2 combines with J gene TRBJ2-7; TRBD2 might be the D (5 bases). This receptor was obtained from a man in his fifties with Graves' hyperthyroidism. The sample was blood. The CDR3 region has the DNA TGTGCCAGCAGCTTAGGCGGTCGTGGGTATCGCGGGTACGAGCAGTACTTC. Its protein product is CASSLGGRGYRGYEQYF.